This T cell receptor beta chain comes out of a study of CD8 T cells in ankylosing spondylitis (dated by TCRdb to about 2017). For the wider study: The study profiled T cell receptor beta repertoires in healthy donors and ankylosing spondylitis patients to find disease-linked TCR variants. The whole study cohort included over 85 healthy donors and roughly 24 ankylosing spondylitis patients. Peripheral blood was sampled, and synovial fluid was additionally collected from ankylosing spondylitis patients. Study-wide findings and limitations: Blood from ankylosing spondylitis patients appeared to be characterized by a TCR beta motif composed of about eight highly homologous amino acid variants. Some motif variants had previously been reported in the synovial fluid and blood of reactive arthritis patients, which suggests shared mechanisms of disease initiation. The disease-linked clones were reported as significantly enriched in matched synovial fluid samples from ankylosing spondylitis patients. A CD8+ phenotype was shown by the disease-linked clones, which were found at relatively low frequencies in peripheral blood.

A distance of 14 bases separates the germline ends of V and J, which lose 3 bases and 10 bases respectively. From the cysteine through the phenylalanine, the CDR3 covers 13 amino acids. The CDR3 DNA has 39 bases and is translated from base 1. Sequences SGHRS (CDR1) and YFSETQ (CDR2) are obtained from the germline V gene. This clonotype has at least ten counts. The antigen it recognizes is unknown. Per-base qualities were not stored, and no clone one base away is much larger. TCRdb names Illumina HiSeq 2500 as the instrument used. Quantitative 5'-RACE with molecular barcodes was the method used to prepare the TCR beta libraries. As for how the authors treated the data: A new computational method, built on a probabilistic model of VDJ rearrangement, was used to identify disease-linked TCR variants. Using fastp trimming at Q25 and MiXCR clonotype assembly, TCRdb reanalyzed the public sequencing data and kept in-frame beta chains. Each entry is one CDR3 protein sequence, shown with its most common DNA and genes. TCRdb, not the original authors, processed these V and J calls. Across this sample there are about 510,000 distinct CDR3 sequences, with under 5.5% seen only once. Under 4.5% of the sample goes to the ten largest clones.

The sequence links TRBV5-1 to TRBJ2-4; the D gene is perhaps TRBD1, from 5 matching bases. Source material: blood, either unsorted or a sorted T cell fraction (not recorded which). The sequence derives from a male donor with ankylosing spondylitis. The encoded CDR3 is CASSSTGQTIQYF. The DNA reads as follows: TGCGCCAGCAGCTCCACAGGCCAGACTATTCAGTACTTC.